This TCR beta chain was profiled in a study of cytomegalovirus exposure and HLA in healthy donors. Study as a whole: Early released data comprised tens of millions of unique TCRs from HLA-typed donors.

As to this clone: Its antigen is unknown.

PCR amplification relied on 60 Vbeta primers (plus 13 Jbeta primers). The protocol was immunoSEQ multiplex PCR, while the TCRdb copy is restricted to in-frame clones and leaves out a portion. Here the sample table reports about 50,000 clones. The germline gives CDR1 SGHRS, CDR2 YFSETQ. Trimming pared 0 bases from V and 3 bases from J, leaving 13 bases between. The CDR3 runs 15 residues. Regarding the study as a whole: A later examination showed that TCR association rates differed by HLA locus, with DRB1 most and HLA-C fewest. A few of the chains that were CMV-associated were confirmed in vitro to be specific for CMV antigens. In a later analysis, a missense DCLRE1C variant was linked to TCR beta V- and J-gene trimming.

Input material: PBMCs. The origin of this receptor is a young man in good health and CMV-seropositive. The chain links TRBV5-1 to TRBJ2-7; TRBD2 is a possible D gene (6 bases). The CDR3 DNA follows: TGCGCCAGCAGCTTGGCCGCAGGGAGGAGCTACGAGCAGTACTTC. Residues: CASSLAAGRSYEQYF.